What follows describes a single TCR beta chain. Its antigen is as yet unknown. The conserved closing phenylalanine or tryptophan is absent in this CDR3, likely reflecting a read error. Both RNA and DNA were isolated together from roughly 20-30 mg of bulk tissue that had not been sorted. This specimen comes from a study of tumor-infiltrating lymphocytes in primary liver carcinoma. Study-level results: Tumor-adjacent and tumor-blood pairs shared less of their repertoires than tumor region pairs shared.

The investigators made TCR beta cDNA from approximately 510 ng total RNA, using a constant-region primer. Library construction for TCR beta comprised three nested multiplex PCR rounds performed with slightly modified ARM-PCR. TRBV1-TRBV30 forward primers paired with a C-beta reverse primer drove the first two PCR rounds, 10 cycles each. TCRdb re-called the multiplex PCR reads with MiXCR, one entry per CDR3 protein. The sample yields tens of thousands of distinct CDR3 sequences, roughly 73% seen once. The CDR3 is 11 residues long. Deletions cut 4 bases from V and 3 bases from J, with 5 bases between. The germline V gene encodes CDR1 SQVTM and CDR2 ANQGSEA.

The chain combines TRBV29-1 with TRBJ2-3; D unclear. The sequence derives from a woman in her thirties with primary liver carcinoma and hepatitis B virus infection. Sequencing was performed on tumor-adjacent normal liver tissue. Here the CDR3 reads CSVVGTDTQYS. In DNA form, the CDR3 reads TGCAGCGTTGTGGGGACAGATACGCAGTATTCT.